These T cell receptor beta chains were read from a single sample in a study of T-cell reconstitution after alpha-beta-depleted transplantation in children. One entry per CDR3 protein, called by TCRdb with MiXCR from the PCR reads. The data contain 450,000 to 600,000 distinct CDR3 sequences, around a third of them seen just once; the ten biggest clones take up roughly 2.5%. This sample comprised PBMCs from the stem cell graft donor, obtained from the stem cell graft. The receptors come from a human donor who donated a stem cell graft to a child with aplastic anemia. CDR3s include the opening cysteine and the closing phenylalanine or tryptophan. A D gene is named only where the DNA matches it firmly. Size tells how often a clone was seen (once, few, many) or the class of an expanded clone, and some rows leave it out.

TRBV27	-	TRBJ2-7	TRBD2	TGTGCCAGCAGCTTGGGACTACCGCTTAACGAGCAGTACTTC	CASSLGLPLNEQYF
TRBV7-9	few	TRBJ2-1	-	TGTGCCAGCAGCCATAAGGGACGGCATAACAATGAGCAGTTCTTC	CASSHKGRHNNEQFF
TRBV4-2	-	TRBJ2-7	TRBD2	TGTGCCAGCAGCCAAGAAACTAGCGGGTGGTACGAGCAGTACTTC	CASSQETSGWYEQYF
TRBV6-4	-	TRBJ1-2	-	TGTGCCAGCAGTGACTCTCTAGGGGGCTACACCTTC	CASSDSLGGYTF
TRBV20-1	-	TRBJ2-5	-	TGCAGTGCTAGAGATGGTTTCGGAGAGACCCAGTACTTC	CSARDGFGETQYF
TRBV28	few	TRBJ1-1	TRBD1	TGTGCCACCGCGACAGGGCCAATAGCTTTCTTT	CATATGPIAFF
TRBV20-1	-	TRBJ1-2	-	TGCAGTGCTAGAGATGGCTGGGGCGCGGAGGGCTACACCTTC	CSARDGWGAEGYTF
TRBV20-1	few	TRBJ2-1	TRBD2	TGCAGTGCTACCGTTCTAGCGGTAAACTACAATGAGCAGTTCTTC	CSATVLAVNYNEQFF
TRBV29-1	-	TRBJ2-6	-	TGCAGCGTTGATTTCGGTGGGGGGGCCAACGTCCTGACTTTC	CSVDFGGGANVLTF
TRBV6-1	few	TRBJ2-7	TRBD1	TGTGCCATCGGGGTATCAGGGGGCTACGAGCAGTACTTC	CAIGVSGGYEQYF
TRBV28	few	TRBJ2-1	-	TGTGCCAGCAGTTTATTGGGACGGGGAAAGTTCTTC	CASSLLGRGKFF
TRBV20-1	many	TRBJ2-5	-	TGCAGTGCTAGAGAGGTCAGCGGCAGAGCCCAAGAGACCCAGTACTTC	CSAREVSGRAQETQYF
TRBV12-3/TRBV12-4	few	TRBJ2-3	TRBD2	TGTGCCAGCAGTTTTGCTAGCGGGAGTGCAGATACGCAGTATTTT	CASSFASGSADTQYF